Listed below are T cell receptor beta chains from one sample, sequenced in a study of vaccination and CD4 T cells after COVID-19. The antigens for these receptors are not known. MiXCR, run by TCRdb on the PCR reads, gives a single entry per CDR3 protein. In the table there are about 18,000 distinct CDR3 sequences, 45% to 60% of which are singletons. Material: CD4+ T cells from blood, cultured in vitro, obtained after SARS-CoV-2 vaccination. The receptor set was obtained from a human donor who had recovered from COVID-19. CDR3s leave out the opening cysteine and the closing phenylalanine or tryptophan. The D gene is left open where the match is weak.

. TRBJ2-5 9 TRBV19 ASSLQETQY
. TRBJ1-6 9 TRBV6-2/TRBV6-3 ASSAASPLH
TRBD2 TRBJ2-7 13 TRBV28 ASSLSGLGMHEQY
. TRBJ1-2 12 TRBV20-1 SARVGARDHGYT
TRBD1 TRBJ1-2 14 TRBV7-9 ASSPDRDRANYGYT
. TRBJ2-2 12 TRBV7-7 ASSFSPNTGELF
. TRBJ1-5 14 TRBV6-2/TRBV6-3 ASSRIRPNSNQPQH
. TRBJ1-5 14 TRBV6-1 ASRRDVTTGNQPQH
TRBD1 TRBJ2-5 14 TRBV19 ASSIVGQGMGETQY
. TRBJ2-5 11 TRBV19 ASSTGIGETQY
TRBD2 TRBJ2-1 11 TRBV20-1 SASGRAYNEQF
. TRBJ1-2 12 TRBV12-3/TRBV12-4 ASSPYAGNYGYT
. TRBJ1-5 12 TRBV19 ASTNSGGGQPQH
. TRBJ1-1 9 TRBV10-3 ASSYMDEAF
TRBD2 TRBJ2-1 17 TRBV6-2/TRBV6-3 ASSYVPGLAGGIVDEQF
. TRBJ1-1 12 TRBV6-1 ASSTTLKNTEAF
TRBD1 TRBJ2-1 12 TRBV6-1 ASRGQVFYNEQF
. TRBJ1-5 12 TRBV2 ASSEWRNNQPQH
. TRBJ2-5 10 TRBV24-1 ATSDQRETQY
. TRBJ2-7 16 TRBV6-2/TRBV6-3 ASSRQRLGQASSYEQY
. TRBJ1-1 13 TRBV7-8 ASNSRRESNTEAF
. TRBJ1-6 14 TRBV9 ASSPRSGLGNSPLH
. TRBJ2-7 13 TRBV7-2 ASSLAGQTSYEQY
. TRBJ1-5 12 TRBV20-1 SATPLQVQGPQH
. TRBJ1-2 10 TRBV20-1 SALGEPGGYT
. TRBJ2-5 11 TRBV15 ATSRDLGETQY
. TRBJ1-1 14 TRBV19 ASSIRQTEFNTEAF
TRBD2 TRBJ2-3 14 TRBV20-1 SAPPELAGVKDTQY
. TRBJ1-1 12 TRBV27 ASIGYRKNTEAF
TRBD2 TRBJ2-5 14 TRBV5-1 ASSLGGSGGQETQY
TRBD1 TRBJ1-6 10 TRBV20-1 SARTVQGAEG
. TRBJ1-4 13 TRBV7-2 ASSLGPGPLWKLF
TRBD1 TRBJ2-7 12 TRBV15 ATSWDRGPYEQY
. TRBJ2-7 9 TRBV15 ATSRLSEQY
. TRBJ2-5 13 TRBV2 ASSEGTDPLETQY
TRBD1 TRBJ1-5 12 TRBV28 ASTLGQDHQPQH
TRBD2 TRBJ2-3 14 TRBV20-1 SARDRLASSTDTQY
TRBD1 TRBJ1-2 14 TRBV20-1 SARLIPGTGDYGYT
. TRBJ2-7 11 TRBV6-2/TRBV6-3 ASRRDAYAEQY
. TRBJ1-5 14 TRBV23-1 ASSRLSGKTNQPQH
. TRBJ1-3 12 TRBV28 ASSFEPPGNTIY
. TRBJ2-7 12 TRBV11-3 ASSLGGNKGEQY
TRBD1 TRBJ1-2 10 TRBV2 ASGQGSGGYT
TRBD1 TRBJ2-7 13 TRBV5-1 ASSPATGGPHEQY
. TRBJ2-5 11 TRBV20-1 SAREGGLVTQY
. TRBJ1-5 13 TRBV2 ASRARTGDNQPQH
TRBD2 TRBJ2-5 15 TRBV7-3 ASSSQPGSSGAGTQY
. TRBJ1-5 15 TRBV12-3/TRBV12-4 ASSTIRDGLSNQPQH
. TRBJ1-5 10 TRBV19 ASSIEDQPQH
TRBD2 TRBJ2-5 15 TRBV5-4 ASSLRTSGSLQETQY
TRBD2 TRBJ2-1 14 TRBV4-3 ASSQDLSGGAYEQF
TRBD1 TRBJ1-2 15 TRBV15 ATSRSGTGEEGYGYT
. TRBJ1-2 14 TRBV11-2 ASSLTQGGGNYGYT
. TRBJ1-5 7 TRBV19 ASGQPQH
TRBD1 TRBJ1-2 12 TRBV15 ATSVQRQGHGYT
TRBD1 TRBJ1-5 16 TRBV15 ATSSPQGPGALNQPQH
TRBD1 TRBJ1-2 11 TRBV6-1 ASSRQGSGGYT